Listed below are T cell receptor beta chains from one sample, sequenced in a study of T cell clones after liver transplantation. Only in-frame clones appear in the TCRdb table, and some are missing; sequencing was by immunoSEQ multiplex PCR. The data contain approximately 68,000 clones, 80% of them singletons. The sequencing used CD4+ T cells from blood, collected before liver transplant. The receptor source for this set is a human donor who received a liver transplant. CDR3s include the opening cysteine and the closing phenylalanine or tryptophan. Fields, in order: V gene, J gene, clone size, D gene, CDR3 DNA, CDR3 protein. D genes are given only for firm matches. Size is omitted from some rows. Given values are once, few, many or a class for expanded clones.

TRBV2,TRBJ1-4,-,-,TGTGCCAGCAAGTACAGCGGTTCGATAGCTAATGAAAAACTGTTTTTT,CASKYSGSIANEKLFF
TRBV28,TRBJ2-5,few,TRBD2,TGTGCCAGCAGCCGGACTAGCGGAATGGAAGAGACCCAGTACTTC,CASSRTSGMEETQYF
TRBV10-2,TRBJ2-7,-,-,TGCGCCAGCACCCGGACGGTCTCCTACGAGCAGTACTTC,CASTRTVSYEQYF
TRBV18,TRBJ1-2,-,TRBD1,TGTGCCAGCTCACCACGCGGACAGGGGGCGCGGGACTATGGCTACACCTTC,CASSPRGQGARDYGYTF
TRBV18,TRBJ2-7,-,-,TGTGCCAGCTCACGTTACTCCGGGACGGAGGGCTACGAGCAGTACTTC,CASSRYSGTEGYEQYF
TRBV5-3,TRBJ2-7,-,TRBD1,TGTGCCAGAAGCTTGGAGGGGGGACAGGGGTCCTACGAGCAGTACTTC,CARSLEGGQGSYEQYF
TRBV6-5,TRBJ2-5,once,TRBD1,TGTGCCAGCAGAAATACAGGGGAAGGGGAGACCCAGTACTTC,CASRNTGEGETQYF
TRBV5-4,TRBJ2-3,-,-,TGTGCCAGCAGCTCTAGAGCTAGCACAGATACGCAGTATTTT,CASSSRASTDTQYF
TRBV18,TRBJ1-5,-,-,TGTGCCAGCTCACCCCGCACCGGGGGGAACAATCAGCCCCAGCATTTT,CASSPRTGGNNQPQHF
TRBV7-2,TRBJ2-3,-,TRBD2,TGTGCCAGCAGCCGATTACACTCCTCTAGCGGCGATACGCAGTATTTT,CASSRLHSSSGDTQYF
TRBV7-2,TRBJ1-2,-,TRBD1,TGTGCCAGCAGCTCCGGACAGGTATATGGCTACACCTTC,CASSSGQVYGYTF
TRBV6-5,TRBJ2-7,few,-,TGTGCCACCAGCCAGTCCTCCTACGAGCAGTACTTC,CATSQSSYEQYF
TRBV5-1,TRBJ2-7,-,-,TGCGCCAGCAGCCAACAGGGTTACGAGCAGTACTTC,CASSQQGYEQYF
TRBV28,TRBJ2-2,-,-,TGTGCCACCGCGAGGGGGGGGAGCAACACCGGGGAGCTGTTTTTT,CATARGGSNTGELFF
TRBV5-1,TRBJ2-7,-,TRBD1,TGCGCCAGCAGCCGGGACAGGGCCTACGAGCAGTACTTC,CASSRDRAYEQYF
TRBV19,TRBJ2-1,-,-,TGTGCCAGTAGTTCCTTTAAAGCGGAGACCTACAATGAGCAGTTCTTC,CASSSFKAETYNEQFF
TRBV7-8,TRBJ2-5,-,-,TGTGCCAGCAGCTTAGGGGGCGGAGGAGAGACCCAGTACTTC,CASSLGGGGETQYF
TRBV7-2,TRBJ2-3,-,TRBD1,TGTGCCAGCAGCTCAAACAGGGGTAGGACAGATACGCAGTATTTT,CASSSNRGRTDTQYF
TRBV14,TRBJ1-5,few,-,TGTGCCAGCAGCCAAATTTCCGGGGAACCTTATAGCAATCAGCCCCAGCATTTT,CASSQISGEPYSNQPQHF
TRBV6-1,TRBJ2-3,once,-,TGTGCCAGCAGTGAAGGGAGGGGGCTCGGGAATACGCAGTATTTT,CASSEGRGLGNTQYF
TRBV5-1,TRBJ2-3,-,-,TGCGCCAGCAGGCCCGGACAGCGCACTAGCACAGATACGCAGTATTTT,CASRPGQRTSTDTQYF
TRBV6-5,TRBJ2-2,-,TRBD1,TGTGCCAGCAGTAGGGACAGATCGAACACCGGGGAGCTGTTTTTT,CASSRDRSNTGELFF
TRBV7-9,TRBJ2-5,-,TRBD1,TGTGCCAGCAGCCCACGGGACAGGGGAGAGACCCAGTACTTC,CASSPRDRGETQYF
TRBV11-2,TRBJ2-2,-,-,TGTGCCAGCAGCTTAGTACGGACGAACACCGGGGAGCTGTTTTTT,CASSLVRTNTGELFF
TRBV10-3,TRBJ1-1,-,-,TGTGCCATTCGGGAAAGGGGGGCGAACACTGAAGCTTTCTTT,CAIRERGANTEAFF
TRBV4-3,TRBJ1-1,-,-,TGCGCCAGCAGCCAACAGTGGACAGCCAACACTGAAGCTTTCTTT,CASSQQWTANTEAFF